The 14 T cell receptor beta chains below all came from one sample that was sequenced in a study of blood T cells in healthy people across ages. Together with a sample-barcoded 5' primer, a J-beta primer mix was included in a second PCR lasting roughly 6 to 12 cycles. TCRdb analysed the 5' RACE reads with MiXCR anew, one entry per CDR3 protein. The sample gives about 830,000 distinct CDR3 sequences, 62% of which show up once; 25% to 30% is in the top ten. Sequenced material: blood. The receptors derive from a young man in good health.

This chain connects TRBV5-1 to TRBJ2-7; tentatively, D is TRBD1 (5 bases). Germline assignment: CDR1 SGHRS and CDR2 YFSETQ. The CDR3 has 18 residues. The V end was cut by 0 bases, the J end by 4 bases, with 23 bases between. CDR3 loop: CASSLAGFRDPPPYEQYF. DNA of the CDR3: TGCGCCAGCAGCTTGGCAGGGTTCAGGGATCCCCCACCATACGAGCAGTACTTC.

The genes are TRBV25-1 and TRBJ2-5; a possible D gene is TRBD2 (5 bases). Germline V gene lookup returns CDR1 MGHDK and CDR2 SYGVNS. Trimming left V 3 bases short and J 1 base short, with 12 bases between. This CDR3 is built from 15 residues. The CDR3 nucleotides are TGTGCCAGCAGTGATTTCGGACTCGGCCAAGAGACCCAGTACTTC. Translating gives CASSDFGLGQETQYF.

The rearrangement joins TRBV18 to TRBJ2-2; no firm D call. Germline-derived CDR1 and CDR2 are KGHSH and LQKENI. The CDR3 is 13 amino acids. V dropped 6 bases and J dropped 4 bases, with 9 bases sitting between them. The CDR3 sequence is CASSPVVTGELFF. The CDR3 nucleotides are TGTGCCAGCTCGCCAGTAGTCACCGGGGAGCTGTTTTTT.

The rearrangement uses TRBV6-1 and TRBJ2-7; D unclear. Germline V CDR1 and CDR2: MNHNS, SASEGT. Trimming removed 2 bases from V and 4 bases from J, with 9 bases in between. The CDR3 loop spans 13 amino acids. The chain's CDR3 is CASSEPPNYEQYF. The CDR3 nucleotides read TGTGCCAGCAGTGAACCGCCAAATTACGAGCAGTACTTC.

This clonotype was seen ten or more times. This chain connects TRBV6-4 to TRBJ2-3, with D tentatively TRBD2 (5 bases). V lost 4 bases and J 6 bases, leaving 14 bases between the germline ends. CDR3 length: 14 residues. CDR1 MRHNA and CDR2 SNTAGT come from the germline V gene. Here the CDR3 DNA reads TGTGCCAGCAGTGGCTCGGCAGGCGGGGATACGCAGTATTTT. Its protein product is CASSGSAGGDTQYF.

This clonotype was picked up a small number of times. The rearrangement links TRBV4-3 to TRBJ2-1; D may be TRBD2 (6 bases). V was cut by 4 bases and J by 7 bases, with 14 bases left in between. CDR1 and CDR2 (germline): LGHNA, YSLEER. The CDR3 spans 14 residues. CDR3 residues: CASSPTGAGNEQFF. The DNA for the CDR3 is TGCGCCAGCAGCCCCACCGGGGCGGGAAATGAGCAGTTCTTC.

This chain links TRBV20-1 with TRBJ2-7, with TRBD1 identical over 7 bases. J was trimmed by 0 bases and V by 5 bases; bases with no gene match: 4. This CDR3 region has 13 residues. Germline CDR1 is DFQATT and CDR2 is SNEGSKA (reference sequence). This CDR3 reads CSAGGQSSYEQYF. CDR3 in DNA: TGCAGTGCTGGGGGACAGAGCTCCTACGAGCAGTACTTC.

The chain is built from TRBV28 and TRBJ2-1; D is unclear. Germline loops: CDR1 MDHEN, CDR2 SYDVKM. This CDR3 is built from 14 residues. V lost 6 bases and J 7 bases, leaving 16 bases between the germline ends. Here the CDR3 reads CASRLSLGWNEQFF. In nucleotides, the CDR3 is TGTGCCAGCAGACTCAGCTTGGGTTGGAATGAGCAGTTCTTC.

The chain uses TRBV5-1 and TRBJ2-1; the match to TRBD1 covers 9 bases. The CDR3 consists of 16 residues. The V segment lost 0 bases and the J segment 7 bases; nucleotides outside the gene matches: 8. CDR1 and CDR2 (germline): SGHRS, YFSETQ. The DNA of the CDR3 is TGCGCCAGCAGCTTGGACGGACAGGGGATGGGGAATGAGCAGTTCTTC. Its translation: CASSLDGQGMGNEQFF.

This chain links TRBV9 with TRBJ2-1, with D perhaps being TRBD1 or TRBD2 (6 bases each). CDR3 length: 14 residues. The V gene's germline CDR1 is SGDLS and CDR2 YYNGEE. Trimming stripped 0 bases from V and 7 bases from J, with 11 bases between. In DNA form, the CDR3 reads TGTGCCAGCAGCGTAGTGGGGGGCCTAAATGAGCAGTTCTTC. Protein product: CASSVVGGLNEQFF.

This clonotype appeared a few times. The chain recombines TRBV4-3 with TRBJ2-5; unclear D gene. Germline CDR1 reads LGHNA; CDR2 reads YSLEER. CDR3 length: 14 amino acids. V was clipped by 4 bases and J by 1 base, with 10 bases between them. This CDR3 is CASSPRPGQETQYF. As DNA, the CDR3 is TGCGCCAGCAGCCCTAGGCCCGGCCAAGAGACCCAGTACTTC.

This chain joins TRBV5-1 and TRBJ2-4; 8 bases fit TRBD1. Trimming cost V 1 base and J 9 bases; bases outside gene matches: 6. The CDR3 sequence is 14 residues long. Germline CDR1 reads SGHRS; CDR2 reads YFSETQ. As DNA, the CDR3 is TGCGCCAGCAGCTTGCCGGGACAGGATAGCATTCAGTACTTC. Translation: CASSLPGQDSIQYF.

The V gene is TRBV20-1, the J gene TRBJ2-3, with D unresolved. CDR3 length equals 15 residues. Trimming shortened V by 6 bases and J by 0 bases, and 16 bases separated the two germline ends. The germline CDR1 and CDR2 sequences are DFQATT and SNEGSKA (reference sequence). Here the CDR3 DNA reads TGCAGTGCCCCAGACGGTGCTACTAGCACAGATACGCAGTATTTT. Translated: CSAPDGATSTDTQYF.

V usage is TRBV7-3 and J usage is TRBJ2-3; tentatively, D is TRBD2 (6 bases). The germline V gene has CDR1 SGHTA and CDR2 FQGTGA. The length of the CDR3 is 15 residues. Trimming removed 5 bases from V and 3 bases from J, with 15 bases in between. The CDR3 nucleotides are TGTGCCAGCAGCCCGACTAGGCGAGGGACAGATACGCAGTATTTT. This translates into CASSPTRRGTDTQYF.